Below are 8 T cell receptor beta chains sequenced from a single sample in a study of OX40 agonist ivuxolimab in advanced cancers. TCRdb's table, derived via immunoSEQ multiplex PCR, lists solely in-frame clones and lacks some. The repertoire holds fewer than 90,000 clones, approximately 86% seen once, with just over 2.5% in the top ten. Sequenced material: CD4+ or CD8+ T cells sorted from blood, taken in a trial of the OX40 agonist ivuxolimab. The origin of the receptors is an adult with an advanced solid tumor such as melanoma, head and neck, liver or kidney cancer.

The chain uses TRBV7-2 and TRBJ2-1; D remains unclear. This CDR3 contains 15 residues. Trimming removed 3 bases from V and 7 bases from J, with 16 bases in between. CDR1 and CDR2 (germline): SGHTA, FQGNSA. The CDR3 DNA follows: TGTGCCAGCAGCTTTGGGGTTGGTCTGGGTAATGAGCAGTTCTTC. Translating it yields CASSFGVGLGNEQFF.

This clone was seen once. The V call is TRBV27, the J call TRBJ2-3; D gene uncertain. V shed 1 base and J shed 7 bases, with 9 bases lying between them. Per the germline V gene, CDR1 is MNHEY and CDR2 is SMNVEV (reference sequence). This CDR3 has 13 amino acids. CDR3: CASSLYPVYTQYF. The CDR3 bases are TGTGCCAGCAGTTTATATCCGGTATATACGCAGTATTTT.

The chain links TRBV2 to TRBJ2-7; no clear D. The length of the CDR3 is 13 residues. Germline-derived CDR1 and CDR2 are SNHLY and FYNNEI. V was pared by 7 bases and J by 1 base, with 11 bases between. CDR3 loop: CASMQRGSYEQYV. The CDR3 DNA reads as TGTGCCAGCATGCAACGTGGGTCCTACGAGCAGTACGTC.

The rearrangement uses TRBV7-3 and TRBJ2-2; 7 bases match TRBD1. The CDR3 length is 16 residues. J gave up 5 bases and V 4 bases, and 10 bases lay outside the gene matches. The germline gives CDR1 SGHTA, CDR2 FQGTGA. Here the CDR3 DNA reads TGTGCCAGCAGCTCCTTAACAGGGGCGATGACCGGGGAGCTGTTTTTT. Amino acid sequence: CASSSLTGAMTGELFF.

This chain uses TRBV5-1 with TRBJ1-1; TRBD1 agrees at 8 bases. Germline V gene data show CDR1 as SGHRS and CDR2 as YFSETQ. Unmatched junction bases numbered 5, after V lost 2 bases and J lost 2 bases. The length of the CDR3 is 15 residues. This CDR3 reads CASSLRTGRNTEAFF. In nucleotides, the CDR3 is TGCGCCAGCAGCTTAAGGACAGGGAGAAACACTGAAGCTTTCTTT.

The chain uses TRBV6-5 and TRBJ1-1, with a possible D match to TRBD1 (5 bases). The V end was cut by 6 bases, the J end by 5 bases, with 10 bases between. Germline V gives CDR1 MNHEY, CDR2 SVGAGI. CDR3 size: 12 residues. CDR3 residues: CASSKGQTEAFF. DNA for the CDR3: TGTGCCAGCAGCAAAGGACAAACTGAAGCTTTCTTT.

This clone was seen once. CDR3 nucleotide sequence: TGTGCCAGCTCACCCCAGGGCCTAGCTTGGGAGACCCAGTACTTC. This encodes CASSPQGLAWETQYF. This chain joins TRBV18 and TRBJ2-5; D tentatively fits TRBD1 or TRBD2 (5 bases each). Germline CDR1 is KGHSH and CDR2 is LQKENI. V dropped 3 bases and J dropped 5 bases, with 16 bases sitting between them. This CDR3 is 15 amino acids long.

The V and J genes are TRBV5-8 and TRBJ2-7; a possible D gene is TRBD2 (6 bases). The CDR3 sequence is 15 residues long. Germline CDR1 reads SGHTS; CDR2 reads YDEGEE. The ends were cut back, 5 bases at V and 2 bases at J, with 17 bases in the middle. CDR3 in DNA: TGTGCCAGCAGAGATACTAGCCTCCCCCCCTACGAGCAGTACTTC. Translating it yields CASRDTSLPPYEQYF.